The 20 T cell receptor beta chains listed next were all sequenced from one sample in a study of beta chain features in type 1 diabetes. Reverse transcription of all isolated RNA meant that expressed TCRB transcripts were sequenced. Profiling relied on immunoSEQ multiplex PCR, and the TCRdb table lists in-frame clones only, not all of them. The sample carries hundreds of thousands of clones, around 9.6% recorded once. The sequenced sample consisted of naive CD4+ T cells from blood. These receptor sequences come from a woman between 18 and 29 years old in good health.

This clone was recorded a few times. CDR3 sequence (DNA): TGTGCCAGCATCCCTCCGGGAGCCAGCGGGGGGTCCTACAATGAGCAGTTCTTC. It codes for CASIPPGASGGSYNEQFF. V and J are TRBV7-9 and TRBJ2-1, with 9 positions matching TRBD2. V shed 7 bases, J shed 1 base, and the junction held 14 bases outside the gene matches. The CDR3 extends over 18 amino acids. Germline V gene data show CDR1 as SEHNR and CDR2 as FQNEAQ (reference sequence).

This clone came up a few times. V gene TRBV5-4 combines with J gene TRBJ2-2; 8 bases agree with TRBD2. CDR3 length: 15 residues. CDR1 is SGHNT, CDR2 YYREEE, per germline (reference sequence). Trimming removed 0 bases from V and 3 bases from J; junction bases left unmatched: 1. The CDR3, as DNA: TGTGCCAGCAGCTTGGGAGCGGGAGACACCGGGGAGCTGTTTTTT. Translation: CASSLGAGDTGELFF.

The chain is built from TRBV7-9 and TRBJ2-5, with 10 bases lining up with TRBD1. V lost 6 bases and J lost 4; bases outside the gene matches: 8. The CDR3 consists of 15 residues. The germline V gene encodes CDR1 SEHNR and CDR2 FQNEAQ (reference sequence). The CDR3 nucleotides read TGTGCCAGCAGTATGACAGGGGGCTTGGGAGAGACCCAGTACTTC. This sequence encodes CASSMTGGLGETQYF.

This clone was seen at least ten times. The chain links TRBV7-2 to TRBJ2-3; D possibly corresponds to TRBD1 (6 bases). V gave up 5 bases and J gave up 4 bases, with 13 bases separating them. The CDR3 has 14 amino acids. The germline CDR1 and CDR2 sequences are SGHTA and FQGNSA. DNA of the CDR3: TGTGCCAGCAGCACCACAGGGTTTTCAGATACGCAGTATTTT. Its translation is CASSTTGFSDTQYF.

This clone appeared a few times. This sequence joins TRBV6-6 and TRBJ2-7, with 12 bases matching TRBD1. There are 15 residues in the CDR3. Germline V CDR1 and CDR2: MNHNY, SVGAGI (reference sequence). The V segment lost 7 bases and the J segment 6 bases; nucleotides outside the gene matches: 10. The DNA for the CDR3 is TGTGCCAGCAACTTAATTGGGACAGGGGGCACCGAGCAGTACTTC. It specifies CASNLIGTGGTEQYF.

This clone occurred a few times. This rearrangement joins TRBV10-1 to TRBJ2-7, with a possible D match to TRBD2 (5 bases). The CDR3 runs 14 residues. Germline loops: CDR1 WNHNN, CDR2 SYGVQD (reference sequence). V dropped 2 bases and J dropped 6 bases, with 14 bases sitting between them. This CDR3 is CASSELDGLAEQYF. DNA of the CDR3: TGCGCCAGCAGTGAGCTCGACGGACTGGCCGAGCAGTACTTC.

The chain links TRBV6-6 to TRBJ1-2; D unclear. Trimming pared 4 bases from V and 10 bases from J, leaving 16 bases between. Per the germline V gene, CDR1 is MNHNY and CDR2 is SVGAGI (reference sequence). CDR3 length equals 13 residues. The CDR3 DNA reads as TGTGCCAGCAGTTCCCCGCCCGGAGAGCACTACACCTTC. Protein: CASSSPPGEHYTF.

V gene TRBV5-1 combines with J gene TRBJ2-7; 15 positions agree with TRBD2. Germline values: CDR1 SGHRS, CDR2 YFSETQ. The CDR3 extends over 16 amino acids. J was trimmed by 7 bases and V by 4 bases; bases with no gene match: 9. CDR3 coding DNA: TGCGCCAGCAGCCCTTTGGGACTAGCGGGAGGCAGGGAGCAGTACTTC. Translated: CASSPLGLAGGREQYF.

This clone was recorded once. The V gene is TRBV19, the J gene TRBJ1-2; D uncertain. This CDR3 has 15 amino acids. Trimming removed 3 bases from V and 0 bases from J, with 11 bases in between. Germline assignment: CDR1 LNHDA and CDR2 SQIVND (reference sequence). The CDR3 region has the DNA TGTGCCAGTAGTATCAACGGCAGGTCTAACTATGGCTACACCTTC. Its protein is CASSINGRSNYGYTF.

The sample holds a few counts of this clone. The chain links TRBV7-9 to TRBJ1-2; D unresolved. Germline CDR1 is SEHNR and CDR2 is FQNEAQ (reference sequence). The CDR3 sequence is 16 residues long. The V and J ends lost 1 base and 4 bases respectively, with 16 bases between them. CDR3 sequence (DNA): TGTGCCAGCAGCTTAGTGACGTCGGGGTTTAGCTATGGCTACACCTTC. Its protein product is CASSLVTSGFSYGYTF. Complete variable domain (other parts from reference TRBV7-9 and TRBJ1-2): DTGVSQNPRHKITKRGQNVTFRCDPISEHNRLYWYRQTLGQGPEFLTYFQNEAQLEKSRLLSDRFSAERPKGSFSTLEIQRTEQGDSAMYLCASSLVTSGFSYGYTFGSGTRLTVV.

CDR3 DNA sequence: TGTGCCAGCAGCTCGGGACAGGGCGACACCGGGGAGCTGTTTTTT. Amino acid sequence: CASSSGQGDTGELFF. The gene calls are TRBV11-3 and TRBJ2-2; 9 positions match TRBD1. V shed 4 bases and J 3 bases; nucleotides not matched to a gene: 3. Germline V gives CDR1 SGHNT, CDR2 YENEEA. CDR3 length: 15 amino acids.

The V gene is TRBV18, the J gene TRBJ1-2, with 9 bases fitting TRBD1. Germline CDR1 is KGHSH and CDR2 is LQKENI. This CDR3 is 16 amino acids long. Trimming at V came to 3 bases and at J to 4 bases, leaving 9 bases not matched to a gene. The DNA for the CDR3 is TGTGCCAGCTCACCGCCCACAGGGGGCGGAATCTATGGCTACACCTTC. Translated, it gives CASSPPTGGGIYGYTF.

This chain links TRBV6-5 with TRBJ2-1; 12 bases match TRBD2. After removal of 8 bases from V and 7 bases from J, the junction contained 6 bases not matched to a gene. The length of the CDR3 is 14 residues. Germline CDR1 and CDR2: MNHEY and SVGAGI. CDR3 coding DNA: TGTGCCAGCTCCCTAGCGGGGGGGCCTAATGAGCAGTTCTTC. Translation: CASSLAGGPNEQFF.

This clone has more than one count but fewer than ten. The chain recombines TRBV5-4 with TRBJ2-1; the D is unclear. V was trimmed by 2 bases and J by 7 bases, leaving 4 bases between them. Germline V CDR1 and CDR2: SGHNT, YYREEE (reference sequence). The CDR3 has 11 residues. In nucleotides, the CDR3 is TGTGCCAGCAGCTTCCGTAATGAGCAGTTCTTC. It yields the protein CASSFRNEQFF.

The chain joins TRBV7-2 to TRBJ2-7, with D maybe TRBD1 (5 bases). This CDR3 comprises 13 residues. Germline loops: CDR1 SGHTA, CDR2 FQGNSA. V was clipped by 1 base and J by 2 bases, with 6 bases between them. CDR3 sequence: CASSLGRAYEQYF. The CDR3 DNA reads TGTGCCAGCAGCTTAGGCAGGGCCTACGAGCAGTACTTC.

This clone occurred a few times. The gene calls are TRBV4-1 and TRBJ2-3; D ambiguous. Trimming took 0 bases from V and 6 from J, leaving 13 bases between them. The CDR3 loop spans 15 amino acids. The germline V gene encodes CDR1 MGHRA and CDR2 YSYEKL. The CDR3 DNA reads TGCGCCAGCAGCCAAGATGGAAATCCCGGGGATACGCAGTATTTT. Its protein is CASSQDGNPGDTQYF.

V gene TRBV7-9 combines with J gene TRBJ1-4; unclear D gene. Trimming removed 4 bases from V and 8 bases from J, with 14 bases in between. From germline, CDR1 is SEHNR and CDR2 FQNEAQ (reference sequence). CDR3 length: 14 residues. The CDR3 reads CASSSTLFGEKLFF. For the CDR3, the DNA is TGTGCCAGCAGCTCGACCCTATTCGGGGAAAAACTGTTTTTT.

V gene TRBV11-2 combines with J gene TRBJ2-2, with 9 bases lining up with TRBD2. Trimming removed 1 base from V and 2 bases from J; junction bases left unmatched: 2. Per germline, CDR1 SGHAT and CDR2 FQNNGV. This CDR3 comprises 16 residues. The CDR3 DNA sequence: TGTGCCAGCAGCTTAGGACTAGCGGCAAACACCGGGGAGCTGTTTTTT. Its translation: CASSLGLAANTGELFF.

This clone was seen a few times. The chain joins TRBV5-1 to TRBJ2-5; possible D gene TRBD1, 5 bases. The CDR3 contains 16 residues. CDR1 and CDR2 (germline): SGHRS, YFSETQ. With 4 bases removed from V and 4 bases from J, the gap between germline ends came to 20 bases. The CDR3 protein is CASSPTLQGHGETQYF. In DNA form, the CDR3 reads TGCGCCAGCAGCCCAACCCTCCAGGGTCACGGAGAGACCCAGTACTTC.

In this sample, this clone turned up a few times. V gene TRBV7-9 combines with J gene TRBJ1-1, with D uncertain. CDR3 size: 8 residues. The germline V and J ends were trimmed by 5 bases and 11 bases, with 3 bases remaining between them. From germline, CDR1 is SEHNR and CDR2 FQNEAQ (reference sequence). The CDR3 is CASSRAFF. CDR3 sequence (DNA): TGTGCCAGCAGCCGGGCTTTCTTT.